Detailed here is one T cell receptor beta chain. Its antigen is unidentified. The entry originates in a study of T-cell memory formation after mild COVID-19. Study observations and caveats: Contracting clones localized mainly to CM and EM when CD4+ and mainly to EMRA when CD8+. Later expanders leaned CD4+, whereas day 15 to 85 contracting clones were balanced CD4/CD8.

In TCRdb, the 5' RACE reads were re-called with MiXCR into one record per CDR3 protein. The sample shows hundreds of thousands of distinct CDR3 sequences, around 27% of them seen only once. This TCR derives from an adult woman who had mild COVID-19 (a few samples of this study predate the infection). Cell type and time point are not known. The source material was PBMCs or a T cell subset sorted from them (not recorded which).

As DNA, the CDR3 is TGCAGTGCTAGGACAGGGGTGGCCAAAAACATTCAGTACTTC. This gives the protein CSARTGVAKNIQYF. The chain has TRBV20-1 and TRBJ2-4, with TRBD1 matching over 8 bases. Trimming cost V 3 bases and J 1 base; bases outside gene matches: 2. The CDR3 spans 14 residues. Germline CDR1 DFQATT, CDR2 SNEGSKA (reference sequence).